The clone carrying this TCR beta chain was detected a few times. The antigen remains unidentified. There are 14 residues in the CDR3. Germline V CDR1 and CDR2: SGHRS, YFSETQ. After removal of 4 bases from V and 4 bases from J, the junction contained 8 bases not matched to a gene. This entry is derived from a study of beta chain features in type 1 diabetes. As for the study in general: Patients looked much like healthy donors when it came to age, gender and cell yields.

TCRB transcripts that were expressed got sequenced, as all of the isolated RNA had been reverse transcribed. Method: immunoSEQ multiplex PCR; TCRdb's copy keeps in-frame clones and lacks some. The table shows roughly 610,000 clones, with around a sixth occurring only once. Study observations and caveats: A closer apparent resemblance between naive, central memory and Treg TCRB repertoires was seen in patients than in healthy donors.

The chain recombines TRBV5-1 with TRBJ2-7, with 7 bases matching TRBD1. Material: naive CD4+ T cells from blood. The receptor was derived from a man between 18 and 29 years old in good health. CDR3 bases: TGCGCCAGCAGCCATGGGGACAGATCTTACGAGCAGTACTTC. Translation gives CASSHGDRSYEQYF. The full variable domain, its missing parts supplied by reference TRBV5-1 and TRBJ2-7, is KAGVTQTPRYLIKTRGQQVTLSCSPISGHRSVSWYQQTPGQGLQFLFEYFSETQRNKGNFPGRFSGRQFSNSRSEMNVSTLELGDSALYLCASSHGDRSYEQYFGPGTRLTVT.